The entry that follows covers one T cell receptor (beta chain) sequence. The assay was immunoSEQ multiplex PCR, and TCRdb's table has in-frame clones only and misses some. The data show about 72,000 clones, about 89% seen once. The sample originates from a study of T cell changes during pregnancy in multiple sclerosis. The CDR3 contains 14 residues. V lost 3 bases and J lost 2, with 13 bases in between. CDR1 and CDR2 (germline): GTSNPN, SVGIG (reference sequence). The sequence came from a female donor with multiple sclerosis, enrolled in a pregnancy study. The sample in question was peripheral blood, obtained in the second trimester of pregnancy. This chain connects TRBV30 to TRBJ1-1; D perhaps matches TRBD1 (6 bases). The DNA of the CDR3 is TGTGCCTGGAGGTCAGGGGAGGGTAACACTGAAGCTTTCTTT. As protein: CAWRSGEGNTEAFF.